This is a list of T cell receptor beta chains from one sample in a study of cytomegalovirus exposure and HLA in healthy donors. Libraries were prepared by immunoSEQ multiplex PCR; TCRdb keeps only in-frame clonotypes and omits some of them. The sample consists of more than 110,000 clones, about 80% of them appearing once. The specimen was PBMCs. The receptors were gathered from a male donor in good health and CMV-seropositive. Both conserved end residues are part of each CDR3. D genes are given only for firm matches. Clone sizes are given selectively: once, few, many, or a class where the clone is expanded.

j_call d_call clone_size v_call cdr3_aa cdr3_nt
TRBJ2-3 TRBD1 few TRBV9 CASSAGQGFTDTQYF TGTGCCAGCAGCGCGGGACAGGGGTTCACAGATACGCAGTATTTT
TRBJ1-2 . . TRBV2 CASSTGGGLYGYTF TGTGCCAGCAGTACGGGGGGGGGACTCTATGGCTACACCTTC
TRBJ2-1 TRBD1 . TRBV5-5 CASSLDTTGDHEQFF TGTGCCAGCAGCTTGGACACGACAGGGGACCATGAGCAGTTCTTC
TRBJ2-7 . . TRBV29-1 CSVEDNYEQYF TGCAGCGTTGAAGATAACTACGAGCAGTACTTC
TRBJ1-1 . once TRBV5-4 CASRFSRGNTEAFF TGTGCCAGCAGATTTTCTAGGGGGAACACTGAAGCTTTCTTT
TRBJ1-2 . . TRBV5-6 CASSRVGDMGGYTF TGTGCCAGCAGCCGGGTGGGAGACATGGGGGGCTACACCTTC
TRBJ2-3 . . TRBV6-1 CASSEQILSTDTQYF TGTGCCAGCAGTGAGCAGATATTAAGCACAGATACGCAGTATTTT
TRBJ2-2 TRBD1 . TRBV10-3 CAIKRDRENTGELFF TGTGCCATCAAACGGGACAGGGAGAACACCGGGGAGCTGTTTTTT
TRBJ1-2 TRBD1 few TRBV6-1 CASSEGGTGDGYTF TGTGCCAGCAGTGAAGGCGGGACAGGGGACGGCTACACCTTC
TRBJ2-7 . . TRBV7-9 CASSAIQVSYYEQYF TGTGCCAGCAGCGCCATACAGGTCTCCTACTACGAGCAGTACTTC
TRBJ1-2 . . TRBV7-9 CSSSLALEGYGYTF TGTTCCAGCAGCTTAGCGCTGGAGGGGTATGGCTACACCTTC
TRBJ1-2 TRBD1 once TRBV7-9 CASSLEGAGGYTF TGTGCCAGCAGCTTAGAGGGGGCTGGTGGCTACACCTTC
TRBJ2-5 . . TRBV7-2 CASSLWGPQYF TGTGCCAGCAGCTTATGGGGGCCCCAGTACTTC
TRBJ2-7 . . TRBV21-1 CASSKEDPGQDSYEQYF TGTGCCAGCAGCAAAGAGGATCCGGGACAAGACTCCTACGAGCAGTACTTC
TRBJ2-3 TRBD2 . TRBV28 CATCMTSGSGPDTQYF TGTGCCACCTGCATGACTAGCGGGAGCGGCCCAGATACGCAGTATTTT
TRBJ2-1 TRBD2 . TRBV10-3 CAISESGAYNEQFF TGTGCCATCAGTGAGAGCGGGGCGTACAATGAGCAGTTCTTC
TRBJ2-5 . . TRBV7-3 CASSSGHQETQYF TGTGCCAGCTCATCAGGGCACCAAGAGACCCAGTACTTC
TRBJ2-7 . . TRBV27 CASSLVSSYEQYF TGTGCCAGCAGTTTAGTCAGTTCCTACGAGCAGTACTTC
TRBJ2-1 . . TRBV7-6 CASSSTRRGPGSNEQFF TGTGCCAGCAGCTCCACCCGGAGGGGCCCGGGGTCCAATGAGCAGTTCTTC
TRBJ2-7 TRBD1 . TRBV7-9 CASSLGQVFSYEQYF TGTGCCAGCAGTTTAGGACAGGTTTTCTCCTACGAGCAGTACTTC
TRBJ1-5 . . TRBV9 CASSVRLDQRDNQPQHF TGTGCCAGCAGCGTTCGCCTCGACCAACGGGATAATCAGCCCCAGCATTTT
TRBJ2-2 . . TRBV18 CASSFVDWDTGELFF TGTGCCAGCTCTTTCGTGGACTGGGACACCGGGGAGCTGTTTTTT
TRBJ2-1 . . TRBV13 CASSLGLFGQFF TGTGCCAGCAGCTTAGGACTGTTTGGGCAGTTCTTC
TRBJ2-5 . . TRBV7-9 CASSPGGGTTQETQYF TGTGCCAGCAGCCCGGGAGGCGGGACAACCCAGGAGACCCAGTACTTC
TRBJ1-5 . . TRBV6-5 CASNERGGNQPQHF TGTGCCAGCAACGAAAGGGGTGGAAATCAGCCCCAGCATTTT
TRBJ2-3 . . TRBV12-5 CASGWPHPDTQYF TGTGCTAGTGGTTGGCCCCACCCAGATACGCAGTATTTT
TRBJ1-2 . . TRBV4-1 CASSQGLLASPGYGYTF TGCGCCAGCAGCCAAGGTCTTTTGGCCAGTCCTGGCTATGGCTACACCTTC
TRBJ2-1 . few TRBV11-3 CASSQSGELAEQFF TGTGCCAGCAGCCAGTCGGGGGAGCTCGCTGAGCAGTTCTTC
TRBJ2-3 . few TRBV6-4 CASSEAGTSTDTQYF TGTGCCAGCAGTGAGGCGGGCACTAGCACAGATACGCAGTATTTT
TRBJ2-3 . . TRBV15 CATSSQHRLGTDTQYF TGTGCCACCAGCAGTCAACACAGGTTGGGCACAGATACGCAGTATTTT
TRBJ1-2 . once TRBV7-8 CASSRPQGVFNYGYTF TGTGCCAGCAGCCGCCCCCAAGGGGTTTTTAACTATGGCTACACCTTC
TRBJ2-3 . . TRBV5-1 CASSTTSTDTQYF TGCGCCAGCAGCACCACAAGCACAGATACGCAGTATTTT
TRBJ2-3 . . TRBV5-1 CASSSVQGTDTQYF TGCGCCAGCAGCTCAGTACAGGGTACAGATACGCAGTATTTT
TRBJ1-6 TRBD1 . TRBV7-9 CSSSQPPSGTVKSPLHF TGTTCCAGCAGCCAACCGCCCTCCGGGACAGTGAAGTCACCCCTCCACTTT
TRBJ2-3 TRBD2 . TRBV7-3 CASSLTDGTSGGAGLRTDTQYF TGTGCCAGCAGCCTTACAGACGGGACTAGCGGGGGGGCCGGTCTTCGCACAGATACGCAGTATTTT
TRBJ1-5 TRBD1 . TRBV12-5 CASGTGGAVNQPQHF TGTGCTAGTGGGACAGGGGGGGCGGTTAATCAGCCCCAGCATTTT
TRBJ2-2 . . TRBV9 CASSVTPHTGELFF TGTGCCAGCAGCGTAACTCCGCACACCGGGGAGCTGTTTTTT
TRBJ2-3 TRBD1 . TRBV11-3 CASSLNGQGGGTDTQYF TGTGCCAGCAGCTTAAACGGACAGGGCGGAGGCACAGATACGCAGTATTTT
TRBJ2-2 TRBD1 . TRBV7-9 CASRPGQGGSGELFF TGTGCCAGCAGACCAGGACAGGGTGGATCCGGGGAGCTGTTTTTT
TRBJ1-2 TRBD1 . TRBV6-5 CAGRTRDRANYGYTF TGTGCCGGCAGGACCCGGGACAGGGCTAACTATGGCTACACCTTC
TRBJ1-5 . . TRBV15 CATSRGDYSNQPQHF TGTGCCACCAGCAGAGGGGACTATAGCAATCAGCCCCAGCATTTT
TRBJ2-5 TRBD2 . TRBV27 CASSLKSGLAGGQTQYF TGTGCCAGCAGTTTGAAATCAGGACTAGCGGGGGGTCAGACCCAGTACTTC
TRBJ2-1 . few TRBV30 CAWSIENEQFF TGTGCCTGGAGCATAGAAAATGAGCAGTTCTTC
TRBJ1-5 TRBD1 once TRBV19 CASSILGTGDQPQHF TGTGCCAGTAGTATATTGGGGACAGGGGATCAGCCCCAGCATTTT
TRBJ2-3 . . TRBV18 CASSTKGDKFADTQYF TGTGCCAGCTCAACAAAGGGGGATAAGTTCGCAGATACGCAGTATTTT
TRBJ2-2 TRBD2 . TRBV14 CASRLTSGRNTGELFF TGTGCCAGCAGACTTACTAGCGGGAGAAACACCGGGGAGCTGTTTTTT
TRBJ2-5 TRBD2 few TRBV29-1 CSAIYLTSGGQETQYF TGCAGCGCTATCTACTTGACTAGCGGGGGACAAGAGACCCAGTACTTC
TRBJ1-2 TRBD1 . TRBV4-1 CASSQWDRGPRNYGYTF TGCGCCAGCAGCCAATGGGACAGGGGGCCGCGAAACTATGGCTACACCTTC
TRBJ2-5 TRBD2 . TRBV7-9 CASSSASGGPQETQYF TGTGCCAGCAGCTCCGCTAGCGGGGGTCCTCAAGAGACCCAGTACTTC
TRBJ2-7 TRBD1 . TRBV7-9 CASSRLQGKIGDYEQYF TGTGCCAGCAGCCGATTACAGGGGAAGATAGGTGACTACGAGCAGTACTTC
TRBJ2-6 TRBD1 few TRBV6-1 CASSGTGGSGANVLTF TGTGCCAGCAGTGGGACAGGGGGCTCTGGGGCCAACGTCCTGACTTTC
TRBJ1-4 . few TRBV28 CASGSEKLFF TGTGCCAGCGGGAGTGAAAAACTGTTTTTT
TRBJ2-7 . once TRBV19 CASSLGGINEQYF TGTGCCAGTAGTTTAGGAGGGATCAACGAGCAGTACTTC
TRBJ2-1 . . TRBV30 CAWSLLRAGPIPHNEQFF TGTGCCTGGAGTTTACTAAGGGCGGGACCCATACCCCACAATGAGCAGTTCTTC
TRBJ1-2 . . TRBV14 CASSPISAGTPREANYGYTF TGTGCCAGCAGTCCTATATCCGCGGGGACCCCAAGAGAAGCTAACTATGGCTACACCTTC